These T cell receptor beta chains were read from a single sample in a study of Ad26.COV2.S vaccination and SARS-CoV-2 variants. Using immunoSEQ multiplex PCR, the repertoire was profiled, and TCRdb retains in-frame clones only, with some absent. The top ten clones hold 2% to 2.5% of a sample with around 320,000 clones, roughly 80% of them seen once. Sequencing was performed on peripheral blood, taken in a trial of Ad26.COV2.S vaccine versus placebo. These TCRs come from a person between 18 and 59 years old who received the Ad26.COV2.S COVID-19 vaccine or a placebo. The CDR3 runs from the conserved cysteine through the conserved F or W. A D gene is named only where the DNA matches it firmly. Clone size is given for some rows only: seen once, a few or many times, or a class if the clone is expanded.

V gene: TRBV18; J gene: TRBJ2-3; D gene: .; clone size: .; CDR3 DNA: TGTGCCAGCTCACCCATTTCGACAGATACGCAGTATTTT; CDR3 protein: CASSPISTDTQYF
V gene: TRBV6-5; J gene: TRBJ1-4; D gene: TRBD1; clone size: .; CDR3 DNA: TGTGCCAGCAGAGAGGGGGCAGGGGGGAACGAAAAACTGTTTTTT; CDR3 protein: CASREGAGGNEKLFF
V gene: TRBV14; J gene: TRBJ2-3; D gene: TRBD2; clone size: .; CDR3 DNA: TGTGCCAGCAGCCAAGAACTCCGTTGGGAGGGAGCGCAGTATTTT; CDR3 protein: CASSQELRWEGAQYF
V gene: TRBV6-4; J gene: TRBJ2-1; D gene: TRBD2; clone size: .; CDR3 DNA: TGTGCCAGCAGTGAGAAGATCACTAGCGTTGGCTCCTACAATGAGCAGTTCTTC; CDR3 protein: CASSEKITSVGSYNEQFF
V gene: TRBV9; J gene: TRBJ2-2; D gene: .; clone size: .; CDR3 DNA: TGTGCCAGCAGCGTAGCGGGGGGCCACACCGGGGAGCTGTTTTTT; CDR3 protein: CASSVAGGHTGELFF
V gene: TRBV9; J gene: TRBJ1-5; D gene: .; clone size: few; CDR3 DNA: TGTGCCAGCAGCCTCGGACAGAACAATCAGCCCCAGCATTTT; CDR3 protein: CASSLGQNNQPQHF
V gene: TRBV2; J gene: TRBJ1-4; D gene: TRBD1; clone size: .; CDR3 DNA: TGTGCCAGCAGTGGGGACAGGGGAAGAACTAATGAAAAACTGTTTTTT; CDR3 protein: CASSGDRGRTNEKLFF
V gene: TRBV5-4; J gene: TRBJ2-2; D gene: TRBD2; clone size: .; CDR3 DNA: TGTGCCAGCAGTCCGTTTAGCGGGGGGGCCTCCGGGGAGCTGTTTTTT; CDR3 protein: CASSPFSGGASGELFF
V gene: TRBV30; J gene: TRBJ1-2; D gene: .; clone size: .; CDR3 DNA: TGTGCCTGGAGTGTGGGGCAGGGCTACACCTTC; CDR3 protein: CAWSVGQGYTF
V gene: TRBV18; J gene: TRBJ2-7; D gene: .; clone size: .; CDR3 DNA: TGTGCCAGCTCACCACCGGGAGGCCGCAGCGCTAACGAGCAGTACTTC; CDR3 protein: CASSPPGGRSANEQYF
V gene: TRBV28; J gene: TRBJ1-1; D gene: .; clone size: .; CDR3 DNA: TGTGCCAGCAGTTTTGGAAACACTGAAGCTTTCTTT; CDR3 protein: CASSFGNTEAFF
V gene: TRBV7-9; J gene: TRBJ1-6; D gene: TRBD1; clone size: .; CDR3 DNA: TGTGCCAGCAGCCTCGACAGGGGGCCTTCACCCCTCCACTTT; CDR3 protein: CASSLDRGPSPLHF
V gene: TRBV12-3/TRBV12-4; J gene: TRBJ2-3; D gene: .; clone size: .; CDR3 DNA: TGTGCCAGCAGTTTAAATTCAGATACGCAGTATTTT; CDR3 protein: CASSLNSDTQYF
V gene: TRBV5-5; J gene: TRBJ2-7; D gene: TRBD1; clone size: .; CDR3 DNA: TGTGCCAGCAGCTCGGGACAGTCCTACGAGCAGTACTTC; CDR3 protein: CASSSGQSYEQYF
V gene: TRBV7-3; J gene: TRBJ2-1; D gene: .; clone size: .; CDR3 DNA: TGTGCCAGCAGCTTTGGGCAGGGTTCAAACAATGAGCAGTTCTTC; CDR3 protein: CASSFGQGSNNEQFF
V gene: TRBV18; J gene: TRBJ2-1; D gene: TRBD1; clone size: .; CDR3 DNA: TGTGCCAGCTCACCGGGACAGGATTTATCCTACAATGAGCAGTTCTTC; CDR3 protein: CASSPGQDLSYNEQFF
V gene: TRBV12-3/TRBV12-4; J gene: TRBJ2-1; D gene: .; clone size: .; CDR3 DNA: TGTGCCAGCAGTCCGCGCTATGAGCAGTTCTTC; CDR3 protein: CASSPRYEQFF
V gene: TRBV7-9; J gene: TRBJ1-2; D gene: .; clone size: .; CDR3 DNA: TGTGCCAGCAGCTTAGGAAACTATGGCTACACCTTC; CDR3 protein: CASSLGNYGYTF
V gene: TRBV5-1; J gene: TRBJ1-1; D gene: TRBD1; clone size: .; CDR3 DNA: TGCGCCAGCAGCTTGACAGGGGCGATTTCGGGCACTGAAGCTTTCTTT; CDR3 protein: CASSLTGAISGTEAFF
V gene: TRBV30; J gene: TRBJ2-4; D gene: .; clone size: .; CDR3 DNA: TGTGCCTGGAGTAAGGGCGTCGTAGCCAAAAACATTCAGTACTTC; CDR3 protein: CAWSKGVVAKNIQYF
V gene: TRBV4-1; J gene: TRBJ1-1; D gene: TRBD1; clone size: .; CDR3 DNA: TGCGCCAGCAGCCAACCCAGGGGGGCGGGGAACACTGAAGCTTTCTTT; CDR3 protein: CASSQPRGAGNTEAFF
V gene: TRBV5-4; J gene: TRBJ2-5; D gene: TRBD2; clone size: .; CDR3 DNA: TGTGCCAGCAGCCCCCGGATAGCGGGGGGTTCAGAGACCCAGTACTTC; CDR3 protein: CASSPRIAGGSETQYF
V gene: TRBV6-5; J gene: TRBJ2-7; D gene: .; clone size: few; CDR3 DNA: TGTGCCAGCAGTTACTCTGGTGGCAGATACGAGCAGTACTTC; CDR3 protein: CASSYSGGRYEQYF
V gene: TRBV28; J gene: TRBJ1-2; D gene: .; clone size: .; CDR3 DNA: TGTGCCACAAAGGGGGGGAACTATGGCTACACCTTC; CDR3 protein: CATKGGNYGYTF
V gene: TRBV10-3; J gene: TRBJ2-3; D gene: .; clone size: .; CDR3 DNA: TGTGCCATCAGTGAGCCCCGCAGGGGAATGGCATCGGATACGCAGTATTTT; CDR3 protein: CAISEPRRGMASDTQYF
V gene: TRBV30; J gene: TRBJ2-3; D gene: TRBD2; clone size: .; CDR3 DNA: TGTGCCTGGAGACCACTGGGCGGGGGGGCCCCAGATACGCAGTATTTT; CDR3 protein: CAWRPLGGGAPDTQYF
V gene: TRBV5-3; J gene: TRBJ1-1; D gene: .; clone size: .; CDR3 DNA: TGTGCCAGAAGCCCGAGTGGGGGCACTGAAGCTTTCTTT; CDR3 protein: CARSPSGGTEAFF
V gene: TRBV28; J gene: TRBJ1-1; D gene: .; clone size: .; CDR3 DNA: TGTGCCAGCACCATTGGTGGATTAAACACTGAAGCTTTCTTT; CDR3 protein: CASTIGGLNTEAFF
V gene: TRBV27; J gene: TRBJ1-1; D gene: TRBD1; clone size: .; CDR3 DNA: TGTGCCAGCAGTTTATTTCAGGGGGCCACTGAAGCTTTCTTT; CDR3 protein: CASSLFQGATEAFF
V gene: TRBV20-1; J gene: TRBJ1-2; D gene: .; clone size: few; CDR3 DNA: TGCGGGATTGGAAGCAACTATGGCTACACCTTC; CDR3 protein: CGIGSNYGYTF
V gene: TRBV4-2; J gene: TRBJ2-6; D gene: .; clone size: .; CDR3 DNA: TGTGCCAGCAGCTCGCACAGGGACGGAACTTTAGTCTCTGGGGCCAACGTCCTGACTTTC; CDR3 protein: CASSSHRDGTLVSGANVLTF
V gene: TRBV28; J gene: TRBJ2-6; D gene: TRBD1; clone size: .; CDR3 DNA: TGTGCCAGCAGCCCGCGACAGGGAATAGCTGGGGCCAACGTCCTGACTTTC; CDR3 protein: CASSPRQGIAGANVLTF
V gene: TRBV5-4; J gene: TRBJ2-5; D gene: TRBD2; clone size: once; CDR3 DNA: TGTGCCAGCAGCTTGTATGTGGGGGGGTACCAAGAGACCCAGTACTTC; CDR3 protein: CASSLYVGGYQETQYF
V gene: TRBV30; J gene: TRBJ1-2; D gene: .; clone size: .; CDR3 DNA: TGTGCCTGGAGGGGACCGGGGGTAGGTGGCTACACCTTC; CDR3 protein: CAWRGPGVGGYTF
V gene: TRBV5-1; J gene: TRBJ2-3; D gene: .; clone size: .; CDR3 DNA: TGCGCCAGCAGCTTGTTGGGGTTCTCCACAGATACGCAGTATTTT; CDR3 protein: CASSLLGFSTDTQYF
V gene: TRBV9; J gene: TRBJ1-4; D gene: .; clone size: .; CDR3 DNA: TGTGCCAGCAGCGAGGGGACACAAAATGAAAAACTGTTTTTT; CDR3 protein: CASSEGTQNEKLFF
V gene: TRBV4-1; J gene: TRBJ1-4; D gene: .; clone size: .; CDR3 DNA: TGCGCCAGCAGCCAAGAGGGTGGAGGGGCTAATGAAAAACTGTTTTTT; CDR3 protein: CASSQEGGGANEKLFF
V gene: TRBV19; J gene: TRBJ2-3; D gene: TRBD1; clone size: .; CDR3 DNA: TGTGCCAGTAGTACCCGACAGGGGGCCTCAGATACGCAGTATTTT; CDR3 protein: CASSTRQGASDTQYF
V gene: TRBV2; J gene: TRBJ1-5; D gene: .; clone size: .; CDR3 DNA: TGTGCCAGCAGGGCGGGACACAATAGCAATCAGCCCCAGCATTTT; CDR3 protein: CASRAGHNSNQPQHF
V gene: TRBV12-3/TRBV12-4; J gene: TRBJ2-7; D gene: TRBD1; clone size: .; CDR3 DNA: TGTGCCAGCAGGGGGGGACAGGTTGGCGAGCAGTACTTC; CDR3 protein: CASRGGQVGEQYF
V gene: TRBV4-2; J gene: TRBJ2-1; D gene: .; clone size: .; CDR3 DNA: TGTGCCAGCAGCCAAGCGAGAAATTACAATGAGCAGTTCTTC; CDR3 protein: CASSQARNYNEQFF
V gene: TRBV3-1/TRBV3-2; J gene: TRBJ2-3; D gene: TRBD2; clone size: .; CDR3 DNA: TGTGCCAGCAGCGAGGCGGGGGGTACGCAGTATTTT; CDR3 protein: CASSEAGGTQYF
V gene: TRBV5-1; J gene: TRBJ1-4; D gene: .; clone size: .; CDR3 DNA: TGCGCCAGCAGCCCTCGGCCAAACAGCGGAATTGCAACTAATGAAAAACTGTTTTTT; CDR3 protein: CASSPRPNSGIATNEKLFF
V gene: TRBV10-3; J gene: TRBJ2-3; D gene: TRBD2; clone size: .; CDR3 DNA: TGTGCCATCAGGGGACGGGAGGGCACAGATACGCAGTATTTT; CDR3 protein: CAIRGREGTDTQYF
V gene: TRBV9; J gene: TRBJ2-1; D gene: .; clone size: .; CDR3 DNA: TGTGCCAGCAGCGTAGACGATCAGGGCCAACAGAACAATGAGCAGTTCTTC; CDR3 protein: CASSVDDQGQQNNEQFF
V gene: TRBV20-1; J gene: TRBJ1-2; D gene: .; clone size: .; CDR3 DNA: TGCAGTGCAAACAGGGTGGATGGCTACACCTTC; CDR3 protein: CSANRVDGYTF
V gene: TRBV5-1; J gene: TRBJ1-1; D gene: TRBD1; clone size: .; CDR3 DNA: TGCGCCAGCAGCCCCCCGGGACAGCCCAACACTGAAGCTTTCTTT; CDR3 protein: CASSPPGQPNTEAFF
V gene: TRBV27; J gene: TRBJ1-6; D gene: TRBD1; clone size: .; CDR3 DNA: TGTGCCAGCAGTTTCGACAGGGAGGGTAATTCACCCCTCCACTTT; CDR3 protein: CASSFDREGNSPLHF
V gene: TRBV6-5; J gene: TRBJ1-2; D gene: .; clone size: .; CDR3 DNA: TGTGCCAGCAGTTACTCGACGGGGGCTGGCGGCTACACCTTC; CDR3 protein: CASSYSTGAGGYTF
V gene: TRBV4-2; J gene: TRBJ1-2; D gene: .; clone size: .; CDR3 DNA: TGTGCCAGCAGCCTGGGGCCGACAGAGGAATATGGCTACACCTTC; CDR3 protein: CASSLGPTEEYGYTF